The 2 T cell receptor beta chains reported below all come from one sample, sequenced in a study of T cell clonality in common variable immunodeficiency. Sequencing used immunoSEQ multiplex PCR; TCRdb keeps in-frame clones, though not all of them. This sample has tens of thousands of clones and no singletons, with about 1.7% in the ten largest. Source material: peripheral blood mononuclear cells. The receptors come from a person aged 18 to 75 in good health.

This clone occurred many times. The CDR3 extends 3 residues past the end of the read, so its final part is completed from the germline J gene. This chain links TRBV13 with TRBJ2-1, with D unclear. The CDR3 totals 16 residues. Per germline, CDR1 PRHDT and CDR2 FYEKMQ (reference sequence). Trimming took off 2 bases at V and 0 bases at J, with 11 bases between the two ends. The CDR3 bases that were read are TGTGCCAGCAGCTTAAGACTCACACCCTCCTACAATGAG. The encoded protein is CASSLRLTPSYNE. The complete CDR3 protein is CASSLRLTPSYNEQFF.

This clone has at least ten counts. The CDR3 end falls 3 residues outside the read, so it is completed with the germline J gene. The rearrangement uses TRBV9 and TRBJ2-1, with D possibly being TRBD2 (6 bases). Germline assignment: CDR1 SGDLS and CDR2 YYNGEE. The CDR3 extends over 15 amino acids. V gave up 4 bases and J gave up 4 bases, with 15 bases separating them. The DNA read from the CDR3 is TGTGCCAGCAGCCCGTGGGAAGCGGGTTACAATGAG. Translating it yields CASSPWEAGYNE. The whole CDR3 sequence is CASSPWEAGYNEQFF.